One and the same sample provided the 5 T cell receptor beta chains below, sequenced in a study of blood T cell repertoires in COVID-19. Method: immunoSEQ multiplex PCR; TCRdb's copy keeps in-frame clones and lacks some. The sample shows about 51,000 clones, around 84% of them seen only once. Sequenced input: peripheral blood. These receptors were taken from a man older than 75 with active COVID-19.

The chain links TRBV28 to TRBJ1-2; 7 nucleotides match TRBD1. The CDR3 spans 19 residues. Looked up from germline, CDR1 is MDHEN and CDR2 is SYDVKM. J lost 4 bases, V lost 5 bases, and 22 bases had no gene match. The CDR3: CASSTWGGADRVGPYGYTF. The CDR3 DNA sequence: TGTGCCAGCAGTACCTGGGGTGGGGCCGACAGGGTCGGTCCCTATGGCTACACCTTC.

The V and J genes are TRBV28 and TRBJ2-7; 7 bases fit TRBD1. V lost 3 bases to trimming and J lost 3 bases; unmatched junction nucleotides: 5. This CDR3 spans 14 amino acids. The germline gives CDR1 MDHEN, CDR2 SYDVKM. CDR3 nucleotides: TGTGCCAGCAGTTTTGCAGGGGGAGTCTACGAGCAGTACTTC. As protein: CASSFAGGVYEQYF.

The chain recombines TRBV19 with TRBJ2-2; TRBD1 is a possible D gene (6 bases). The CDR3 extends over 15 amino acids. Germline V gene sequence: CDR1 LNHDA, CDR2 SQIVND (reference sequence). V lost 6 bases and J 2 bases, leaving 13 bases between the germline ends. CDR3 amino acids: CASSDFGGNTGELFF. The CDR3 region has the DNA TGTGCCAGTAGCGACTTTGGGGGCAACACCGGGGAGCTGTTTTTT.

The CDR3 nucleotides read TGCAGTGCTAGAGCAGGATCACCCCTCCACTTT. Protein product: CSARAGSPLHF. The rearrangement uses TRBV20-1 and TRBJ1-6; D remains ambiguous. Germline values: CDR1 DFQATT, CDR2 SNEGSKA (reference sequence). V lost 1 base and J 10 bases, leaving 5 bases between the germline ends. This CDR3 has 11 residues.

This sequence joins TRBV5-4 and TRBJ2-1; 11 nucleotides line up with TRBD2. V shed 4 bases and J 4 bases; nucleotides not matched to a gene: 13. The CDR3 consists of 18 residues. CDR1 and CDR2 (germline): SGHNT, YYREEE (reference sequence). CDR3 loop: CASSPDLLSSGRYNEQFF. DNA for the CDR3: TGTGCCAGCAGCCCGGACCTGCTCTCTAGCGGGAGGTACAATGAGCAGTTCTTC.